This TCR beta chain emerged from a study of blood T cell repertoires in COVID-19. Background on the study: Acute-phase and convalescent COVID-19 samples originated in the United States, Italy and Spain. From T cells, B-cell-depleted T cells, or PBMCs came the material, which was cDNA or gDNA.

Source study methods: The assay estimated nucleated cells by amplifying reference gene primers. Generated by immunoSEQ multiplex PCR, the TCRdb table keeps only in-frame clones and is missing some. That table furnishes V, J and clone size, whereas the DNA furnished D and trimming. The sample has approximately 210,000 clones; about 90% are singletons. The sample taken for sequencing was peripheral blood. The source is a man aged 30 to 45 with acute or convalescent COVID-19.

The CDR3: CASSDDRSLGETQYF. The CDR3 nucleotides are TGTGCCAGCAGCGACGACAGGTCTTTAGGCGAGACCCAGTACTTC. J is TRBJ2-5 and V is TRBV3-1 (or the pseudogene TRBV3-2); D is possibly TRBD1 (6 bases). V was clipped by 5 bases and J by 5 bases, with 18 bases between them. Germline-derived CDR1 and CDR2 are LGHDT and YNNKEL (reference sequence). This CDR3 contains 15 residues.